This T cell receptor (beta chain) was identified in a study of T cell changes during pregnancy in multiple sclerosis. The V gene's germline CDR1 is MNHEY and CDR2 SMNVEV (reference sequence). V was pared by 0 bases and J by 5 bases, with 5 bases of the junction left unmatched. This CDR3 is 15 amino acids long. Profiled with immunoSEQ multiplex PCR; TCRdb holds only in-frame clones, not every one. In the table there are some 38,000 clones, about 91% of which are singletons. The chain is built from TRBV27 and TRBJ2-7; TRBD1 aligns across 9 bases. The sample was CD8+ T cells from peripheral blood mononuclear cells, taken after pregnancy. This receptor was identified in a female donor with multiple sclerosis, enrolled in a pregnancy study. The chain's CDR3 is CASSLSRDRDHEQYF. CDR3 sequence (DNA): TGTGCCAGCAGTTTATCCCGGGACAGGGACCACGAGCAGTACTTC.